This T cell receptor (beta chain) was sequenced during a study of cytomegalovirus exposure and HLA in healthy donors. To note about this clone: Antigen unknown.

The germline V gene encodes CDR1 MGHRA and CDR2 YSYEKL. V was trimmed by 1 base and J by 0 bases, leaving 7 bases between them. CDR3 length: 14 amino acids. Overall study results and limits: Presence/absence results assume similar sequencing depth per donor, which may not hold. Later on, a genetic analysis was performed. It linked a missense variant in DCLRE1C with V- and J-gene trimming of TCR beta.

Researchers ran the PCR with 60 Vbeta and 13 Jbeta primers. Source study methods: Later work found 80 million or so unique TCR beta chains, with 9.5 million to 11 million shared. Data came from immunoSEQ multiplex PCR; TCRdb stores just in-frame clones and leaves some out. That table supplies the V and J calls and clone size; D and trimming were determined from the DNA. The sample has 150,000 to 200,000 clones; approximately 85% are singletons. Sequencing was done on a sample of PBMCs. The source is a man aged 18-30 years in good health and CMV-seronegative. This chain links TRBV4-1 with TRBJ2-7; no firm D call. The CDR3 DNA is TGCGCCAGCAGCCAAGGCCCCAGCTCCTACGAGCAGTACTTC. Protein: CASSQGPSSYEQYF.